This T cell receptor (beta chain) is from a study of T cells in localized non-small cell lung cancer. Study-wide results and caveats: Among blood samples, higher T cell density accompanied longer overall survival. Among the tissues sampled, uninvolved adjacent lung had the highest T cell clonality, above tumor.

Comment on this clone: Antigen specificity is unknown.

Germline V gene sequence: CDR1 LGHNA, CDR2 YNFKEQ. The V gene lost 4 bases and the J gene lost 8 bases, with 11 bases spanning the gap. This CDR3 has 13 amino acids. Clones were read by immunoSEQ multiplex PCR, and TCRdb kept only the in-frame ones, dropping some. The data hold more than 30,000 clones, with just under 80% observed a single time. The chain has TRBV4-2 and TRBJ1-4; D unclear. This sequence originates from a male donor aged 60 or over with stage II squamous cell lung carcinoma. Here the sequenced sample was peripheral blood, taken before any cancer treatment. CDR3 nucleotides: TGTGCCAGCAGCCCCCGCCCCGGGGAAAAACTGTTTTTT. This translates into CASSPRPGEKLFF.